The 27 T cell receptor beta chains below come from one sample, sequenced in a study of blood T cell repertoires in COVID-19. Clones were read by immunoSEQ multiplex PCR, and TCRdb kept only the in-frame ones, dropping some. The sample contains about 140,000 clones, about 79% of which appear only once. Material for sequencing was peripheral blood. The receptors derive from a man in his 60s with active or convalescent COVID-19.

This clone was seen once. The V call is TRBV10-3, the J call TRBJ2-5; D gene uncertain. The V and J ends lost 8 bases and 5 bases respectively, with 12 bases between them. Germline V gene data show CDR1 as ENHRY and CDR2 as SYGVKD. CDR3 size: 12 residues. The CDR3 sequence is CAIGPKGETQYF. The CDR3 DNA sequence: TGTGCCATCGGGCCTAAAGGCGAGACCCAGTACTTC.

Here the CDR3 DNA reads TGTGCCAGCAGTTATACATCTAGCGGGGGGTCGGATACGCAGTATTTT. It encodes CASSYTSSGGSDTQYF. The V gene is TRBV6-5, the J gene TRBJ2-3; TRBD2 matches 11 bases. Germline CDR1 and CDR2: MNHEY and SVGAGI. V lost 3 bases to trimming and J lost 6 bases; unmatched junction nucleotides: 8. This CDR3 has 16 amino acids.

The V call is TRBV4-3, the J call TRBJ1-5; 7 bases agree with TRBD1. Germline-derived CDR1 and CDR2 are LGHNA and YSLEER. The CDR3 runs 17 residues. V lost 2 bases and J lost 7; bases outside the gene matches: 14. The CDR3 DNA reads as TGCGCCAGCAGCCAAAACCTGCGTGTAGCAGGGGGGCAGCCCCAGCATTTT. Translating gives CASSQNLRVAGGQPQHF.

The rearrangement links TRBV2 to TRBJ1-5, with 9 bases lining up with TRBD1. In germline, CDR1 is SNHLY, CDR2 FYNNEI. The CDR3 has 14 residues. The V and J ends lost 8 bases and 7 bases, in that order; junction bases with no gene match: 9. The CDR3 sequence: CASLSRTGGQPQHF. As DNA, the CDR3 is TGTGCCAGCTTGTCCCGTACAGGGGGCCAGCCCCAGCATTTT.

This clone was detected only a few times. The CDR3 DNA sequence: TGTGCCAGCAGCCCGGACGGTCGGACGGCGGGAGAGACCCAGTACTTC. Residues: CASSPDGRTAGETQYF. The chain has TRBV7-9 and TRBJ2-5; D might be TRBD2 (5 bases). CDR1 and CDR2 from the germline V gene are SEHNR and FQNEAQ (reference sequence). CDR3 size: 16 residues. V dropped 5 bases and J dropped 4 bases, with 20 bases sitting between them.

The genes are TRBV30 and TRBJ2-7; TRBD2 matches at 9 bases. Germline V CDR1 and CDR2: GTSNPN, SVGIG (reference sequence). This CDR3 is 13 amino acids long. V lost 4 bases to trimming and J lost 4 bases; unmatched junction nucleotides: 5. CDR3 DNA sequence: TGTGCCTGGACTGCAGCGGGAGGTTACGAGCAGTACGTC. This sequence encodes CAWTAAGGYEQYV.

V usage is TRBV2 and J usage is TRBJ2-1; TRBD2 aligns across 8 bases. The CDR3 has 16 amino acids. The V gene end was trimmed by 6 bases and the J gene end by 2 bases; junction bases not matched to a gene: 9. Germline V CDR1 and CDR2: SNHLY, FYNNEI. The CDR3 is CASSVRLARAYNEQFF. The CDR3 region has the DNA TGTGCCAGCAGCGTAAGACTAGCGCGCGCCTACAATGAGCAGTTCTTC. The variable domain in full, completed from reference TRBV2 and TRBJ2-1, reads EPEVTQTPSHQVTQMGQEVILRCVPISNHLYFYWYRQILGQKVEFLVSFYNNEISEKSEIFDDQFSVERPDGSNFTLKIRSTKLEDSAMYFCASSVRLARAYNEQFFGPGTRLTVL.

CDR3 protein: CATSPRTSGSFYNEQFF. In DNA form, the CDR3 reads TGTGCCACCAGTCCAAGGACTAGCGGGAGTTTCTACAATGAGCAGTTCTTC. The V call is TRBV24-1, the J call TRBJ2-1; 13 positions agree with TRBD2. V trimming: 6 bases; J trimming: 3 bases; junction bases outside the gene matches: 7. This CDR3 has 17 residues. Germline loops: CDR1 KGHDR, CDR2 SFDVKD.

The gene calls are TRBV30 and TRBJ1-1; perhaps TRBD1 as D (6 bases). Germline V gene sequence: CDR1 GTSNPN, CDR2 SVGIG (reference sequence). This CDR3 spans 13 amino acids. V was clipped by 5 bases and J by 1 base, with 11 bases between them. In DNA, the CDR3 is TGTGCCTGGGACAAGGACAGGAACACTGAAGCTTTCTTT. Translating gives CAWDKDRNTEAFF.

This sequence joins TRBV7-6 and TRBJ2-3; possibly TRBD2 for D (6 bases). Germline V CDR1 and CDR2: SGHVS, FNYEAQ. The CDR3 consists of 16 residues. V lost 5 bases to trimming and J lost 0 bases, with 15 bases between them. DNA of the CDR3: TGTGCCAGCAGCCTAGGAGGCGGGATAAGCACAGATACGCAGTATTTT. Amino acids: CASSLGGGISTDTQYF.

The chain has TRBV19 and TRBJ2-1; 10 nucleotides agree with TRBD2. The germline V gene encodes CDR1 LNHDA and CDR2 SQIVND (reference sequence). V was pared by 6 bases and J by 10 bases, with 9 bases of the junction left unmatched. The CDR3 runs 14 residues. The DNA for the CDR3 is TGTGCCAGTAGGGGGCTAGCGGGAGAGTTGGAGCAGTTCTTC. Its protein is CASRGLAGELEQFF.

The V call is TRBV12-3 or TRBV12-4, the J call TRBJ1-1, with 7 bases lining up with TRBD1. There are 13 residues in the CDR3. The trim removed 7 bases at V and 7 bases at J, leaving 9 bases unmatched. The CDR3 protein is CASTPGQPFEAFF. The CDR3 bases are TGTGCCAGCACCCCGGGACAGCCTTTTGAAGCTTTCTTT.

The J gene is TRBJ2-3, the V gene TRBV4-3, with D perhaps matching TRBD2 (5 bases). Germline values: CDR1 LGHNA, CDR2 YSLEER. This CDR3 contains 15 residues. Trimming shortened V by 0 bases and J by 0 bases, and 7 bases separated the two germline ends. The CDR3, as DNA: TGCGCCAGCAGCCAAGATCAGCGGAGCACAGATACGCAGTATTTT. It yields the protein CASSQDQRSTDTQYF.

In this sample, this clone turned up a few times. The chain has TRBV5-8 and TRBJ1-1; D is possibly TRBD1 (5 bases). This CDR3 is 14 amino acids long. V lost 0 bases, J lost 4 bases, and 10 bases lay in between. The germline CDR1 and CDR2 sequences are SGHTS and YDEGEE. Here the CDR3 DNA reads TGTGCCAGCAGCTTGGCGGGGGTTCGCACTGAAGCTTTCTTT. This gives the protein CASSLAGVRTEAFF.

The chain joins TRBV5-6 to TRBJ2-7, with D possibly TRBD1 on 5 matching bases. This CDR3 spans 16 amino acids. Germline V gene data show CDR1 as SGHDT and CDR2 as YYEEEE. Trimming removed 2 bases from V and 0 bases from J, with 15 bases in between. For the CDR3, the DNA is TGTGCCAGCAGCTTTACCGTTCAGGGAATCTCCTACGAGCAGTACGTC. Amino acid sequence: CASSFTVQGISYEQYV.

This chain connects TRBV4-1 to TRBJ2-1; 9 bases line up with TRBD2. CDR1 and CDR2 from the germline V gene are MGHRA and YSYEKL. V trimming: 2 bases; J trimming: 6 bases; junction bases outside the gene matches: 8. CDR3 length: 16 amino acids. The CDR3 DNA sequence: TGCGCCAGCAGCCAATTGGCGGGGGGGCTCTCCAATGAGCAGTTCTTC. Amino acids: CASSQLAGGLSNEQFF.

The V and J genes are TRBV20-1 and TRBJ2-3; TRBD2 matches at 16 bases. The trim removed 3 bases at V and 8 bases at J, leaving 14 bases unmatched. This CDR3 spans 18 amino acids. Looked up from germline, CDR1 is DFQATT and CDR2 is SNEGSKA (reference sequence). The DNA of the CDR3 is TGCAGTGCTAGTCTGTCAGGGACTAGCGGGGGGGGCAGAGCTACGCAGTATTTT. Translating it yields CSASLSGTSGGGRATQYF.

The CDR3 nucleotides are TGTGCCAGCGGGCGACAGGGGTCCGGGTTTAGCTACACCTTC. This translates into CASGRQGSGFSYTF. The chain uses TRBV2 and TRBJ1-2; the match to TRBD1 covers 8 bases. This CDR3 has 14 amino acids. Unmatched junction bases numbered 14, after V lost 8 bases and J lost 9 bases. Germline V CDR1 and CDR2: SNHLY, FYNNEI.

The gene calls are TRBV6-6 and TRBJ1-1, with 7 bases matching TRBD1. The CDR3 runs 14 residues. The trim removed 4 bases at V and 5 bases at J, leaving 7 bases unmatched. The germline V gene encodes CDR1 MNHNY and CDR2 SVGAGI (reference sequence). The CDR3 here is CASSFDRVETEAFF. The CDR3 DNA is TGTGCCAGCAGTTTCGACAGGGTTGAAACTGAAGCTTTCTTT.

The chain uses TRBV30 and TRBJ1-2, with 7 bases fitting TRBD1. Germline-derived CDR1 and CDR2 are GTSNPN and SVGIG (reference sequence). The CDR3 is made up of 18 amino acids. The trim removed 4 bases at V and 2 bases at J, leaving 19 bases unmatched. The DNA for the CDR3 is TGTGCCTGGACTGATCCCCGACAGGGTGCCCCCTCAAACTATGGCTACACCTTC. It codes for CAWTDPRQGAPSNYGYTF.

The chain is built from TRBV13 and TRBJ1-6; tentative D call: TRBD1 (6 bases). V was cut by 8 bases and J by 7 bases, with 18 bases left in between. Germline CDR1 reads PRHDT; CDR2 reads FYEKMQ (reference sequence). This CDR3 has 15 residues. The CDR3 bases are TGTGCCAGCGCCAACCCAGGACAGAAGAATTCACCCCTCCACTTT. As protein: CASANPGQKNSPLHF.

The chain links TRBV7-6 to TRBJ1-1; a weak D match, TRBD1 (6 bases). V lost 5 bases and J lost 8, with 12 bases in between. The CDR3 length is 12 residues. Germline V gene data show CDR1 as SGHVS and CDR2 as FNYEAQ. DNA for the CDR3: TGTGCCAGCAGCCTGTTGCAGGGGGAAGCTTTCTTT. This codes for CASSLLQGEAFF. Full variable domain (rest looked up from reference TRBV7-6 and TRBJ1-1): GAGVSQSPRYKVTKRGQDVALRCDPISGHVSLYWYRQALGQGPEFLTYFNYEAQQDKSGLPNDRFSAERPEGSISTLTIQRTEQRDSAMYRCASSLLQGEAFFGQGTRLTVV.

J is TRBJ2-3 and V is TRBV27; tentatively, D is TRBD1 (5 bases). The CDR3 runs 13 residues. Between the trimmed V and J ends, which lost 6 bases and 1 base, there was a span of 8 bases. Germline V gives CDR1 MNHEY, CDR2 SMNVEV (reference sequence). Here the CDR3 DNA reads TGTGCCAGCAGAGAACAGGGCACAGATACGCAGTATTTT. Amino acid sequence: CASREQGTDTQYF.

The chain carries TRBV19 and TRBJ2-1, with D possibly being TRBD1 (6 bases). In germline, CDR1 is LNHDA, CDR2 SQIVND (reference sequence). The V gene lost 10 bases and the J gene lost 7 bases, with 20 bases spanning the gap. CDR3 length: 14 residues. This CDR3 is CATSFARGRNEQFF. The CDR3 nucleotides read TGTGCCACCTCCTTCGCCAGGGGCCGGAATGAGCAGTTCTTC.

The chain couples TRBV24-1 to TRBJ2-5; TRBD2 matches 8 bases. In germline, CDR1 is KGHDR, CDR2 SFDVKD. The CDR3 is 15 amino acids. V dropped 4 bases and J dropped 9; count of bases not matched to a gene: 12. The CDR3 DNA reads TGTGCCACCAGTGAAACGAATAGAGCGGGAGCCGCCCAGTACTTC. Translated, it gives CATSETNRAGAAQYF.

The chain has TRBV20-1 and TRBJ1-1; a possible D gene is TRBD1 (6 bases). V shed 3 bases and J shed 5 bases, with 10 bases lying between them. The CDR3 is 12 amino acids. Germline CDR1 reads DFQATT; CDR2 reads SNEGSKA (reference sequence). The CDR3 DNA is TGCAGTGCTAGTCAGGGGTTTACTGAAGCTTTCTTT. Protein product: CSASQGFTEAFF.

V and J are TRBV30 and TRBJ1-5; D is perhaps TRBD1 (6 bases). This CDR3 region has 19 residues. V was clipped by 4 bases and J by 0 bases, with 25 bases between them. Germline V lookup: CDR1 GTSNPN, CDR2 SVGIG (reference sequence). CDR3 protein: CAWTPGILRDTLSNQPQHF. The CDR3, as DNA: TGTGCCTGGACCCCCGGAATCCTCCGGGACACCCTTAGCAATCAGCCCCAGCATTTT.